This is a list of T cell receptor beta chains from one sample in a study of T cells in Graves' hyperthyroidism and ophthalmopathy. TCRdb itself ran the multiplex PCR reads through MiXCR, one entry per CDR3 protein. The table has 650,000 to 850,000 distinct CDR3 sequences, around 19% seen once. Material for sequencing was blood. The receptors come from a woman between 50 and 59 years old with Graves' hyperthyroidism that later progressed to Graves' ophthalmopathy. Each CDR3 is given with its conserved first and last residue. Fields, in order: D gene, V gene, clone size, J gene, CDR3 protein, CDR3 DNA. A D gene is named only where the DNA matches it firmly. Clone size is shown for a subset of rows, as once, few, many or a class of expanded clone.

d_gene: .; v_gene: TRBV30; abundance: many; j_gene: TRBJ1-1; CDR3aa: CAWSVRENTEAFF; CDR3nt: TGTGCCTGGAGTGTAAGGGAGAACACTGAAGCTTTCTTT
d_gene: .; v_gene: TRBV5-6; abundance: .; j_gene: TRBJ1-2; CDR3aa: CASSLGAGLLFYGYTF; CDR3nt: TGTGCCAGCAGCTTGGGTGCGGGGCTGTTGTTCTATGGCTACACCTTC
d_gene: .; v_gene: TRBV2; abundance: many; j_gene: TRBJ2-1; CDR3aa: CASSPAGPYNEQFF; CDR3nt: TGTGCCAGCAGTCCCGCAGGCCCCTACAATGAGCAGTTCTTC
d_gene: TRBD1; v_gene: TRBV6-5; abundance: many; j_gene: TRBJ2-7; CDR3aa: CASSSQGASYEQYF; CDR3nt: TGTGCCAGCAGTTCCCAGGGGGCATCCTACGAGCAGTACTTC
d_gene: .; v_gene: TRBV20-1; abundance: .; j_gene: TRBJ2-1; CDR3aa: CSASLATYNEQSF; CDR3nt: TGCAGTGCTAGCCTAGCTACCTACAATGAGCAGTCCTTC
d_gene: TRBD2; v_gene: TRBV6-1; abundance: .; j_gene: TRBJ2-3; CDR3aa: CASSESLAGGSDTQYF; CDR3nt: TGTGCCAGCAGCGAGAGTTTAGCGGGGGGGTCAGATACGCAGTATTTT
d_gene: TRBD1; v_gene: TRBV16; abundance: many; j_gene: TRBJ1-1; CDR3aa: CASSQSGTGGFNTEAFF; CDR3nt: TGTGCCAGCAGCCAATCGGGGACAGGGGGCTTTAACACTGAAGCTTTCTTT
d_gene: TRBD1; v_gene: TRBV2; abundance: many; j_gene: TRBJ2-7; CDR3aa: CASSEKQGDYEQYF; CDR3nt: TGTGCCAGCAGTGAAAAACAGGGGGACTACGAGCAGTACTTC
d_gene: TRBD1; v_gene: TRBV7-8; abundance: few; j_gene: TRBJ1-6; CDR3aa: CASSLWPGQGNTFSPLHF; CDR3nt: TGTGCCAGCAGCTTATGGCCGGGACAGGGGAATACCTTTTCACCCCTCCACTTT
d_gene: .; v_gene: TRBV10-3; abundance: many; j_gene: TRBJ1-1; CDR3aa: CAISDMTEAFF; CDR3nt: TGTGCCATCAGTGATATGACTGAAGCTTTCTTT
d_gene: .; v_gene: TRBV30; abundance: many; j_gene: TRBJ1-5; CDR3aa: CAWSAGFRVNQPQHF; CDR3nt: TGTGCCTGGAGTGCCGGATTTCGGGTTAATCAGCCCCAGCATTTT
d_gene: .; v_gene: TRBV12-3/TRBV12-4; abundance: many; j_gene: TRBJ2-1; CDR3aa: CASRDDTGRSYNEQFF; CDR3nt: TGTGCCAGCAGAGACGATACGGGCCGATCCTACAATGAGCAGTTCTTC
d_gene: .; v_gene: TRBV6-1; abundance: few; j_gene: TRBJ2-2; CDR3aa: CASSILRFTGELFF; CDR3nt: TGTGCCAGCAGTATTTTGCGATTCACCGGGGAGCTGTTTTTT
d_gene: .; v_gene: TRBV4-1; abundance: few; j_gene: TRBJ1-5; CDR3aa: CASSQDTDGARPQHF; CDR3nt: TGCGCCAGCAGCCAAGATACGGACGGCGCAAGGCCCCAGCATTTT
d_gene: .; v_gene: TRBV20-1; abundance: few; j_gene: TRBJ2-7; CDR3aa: CSASSLDRSSYEQYF; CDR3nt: TGCAGTGCTAGTAGTTTGGACAGAAGTTCCTACGAGCAGTACTTC
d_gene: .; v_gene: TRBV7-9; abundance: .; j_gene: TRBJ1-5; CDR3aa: CASSKDSFSNQPQHF; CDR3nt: TGTGCCAGCAGCAAGGACAGTTTTAGCAATCAGCCCCAGCATTTT
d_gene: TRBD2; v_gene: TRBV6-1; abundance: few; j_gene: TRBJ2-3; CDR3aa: CATWGGGRTDTQYF; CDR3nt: TGTGCCACTTGGGGCGGGGGGCGCACAGATACGCAGTATTTT
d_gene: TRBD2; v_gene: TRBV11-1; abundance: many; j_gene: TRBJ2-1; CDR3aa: CASSFSGLAGTYNEQFF; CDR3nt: TGTGCCAGCAGCTTCTCGGGACTAGCGGGGACCTACAATGAGCAGTTCTTC
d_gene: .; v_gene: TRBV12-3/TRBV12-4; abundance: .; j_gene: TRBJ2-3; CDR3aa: CASSLGGGGPNTQYF; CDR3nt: TGTGCCAGCAGTTTAGGGGGGGGGGGGCCTAATACGCAGTATTTT
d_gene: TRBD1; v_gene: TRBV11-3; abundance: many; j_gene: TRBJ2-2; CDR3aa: CASSFVTGGIGELFF; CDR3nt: TGTGCCAGCAGCTTCGTGACAGGGGGCATCGGGGAGCTGTTTTTT
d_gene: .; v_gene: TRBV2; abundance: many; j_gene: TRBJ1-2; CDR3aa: CASSQNQVPSEDGYTF; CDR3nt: TGTGCCAGCAGCCAAAACCAGGTCCCCTCAGAAGATGGCTACACCTTC
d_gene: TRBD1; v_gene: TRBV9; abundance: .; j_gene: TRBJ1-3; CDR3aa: CASSVQSDRVSGNTIYF; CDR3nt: TGTGCCAGCAGCGTCCAATCGGACAGGGTCTCTGGAAACACCATATATTTT
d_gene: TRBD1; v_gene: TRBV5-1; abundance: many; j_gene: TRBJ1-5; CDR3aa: CASSFNPGGIGNQPQHF; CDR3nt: TGCGCCAGCAGCTTTAATCCAGGGGGCATCGGCAATCAGCCCCAGCATTTT
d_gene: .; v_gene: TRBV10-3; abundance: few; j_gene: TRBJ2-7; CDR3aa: CAISESTGSYEQYF; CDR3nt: TGTGCCATCAGTGAGTCGACAGGCTCCTACGAGCAGTACTTC
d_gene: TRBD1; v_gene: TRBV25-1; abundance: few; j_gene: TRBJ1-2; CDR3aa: CASSIGTGYFYGYTF; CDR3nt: TGTGCCAGCAGTATAGGGACAGGGTATTTCTATGGCTACACCTTC
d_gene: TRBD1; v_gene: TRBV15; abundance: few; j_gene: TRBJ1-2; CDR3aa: CATSDLPGQGADSHYGYTF; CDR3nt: TGTGCCACCAGCGACCTTCCGGGACAGGGGGCCGACTCCCACTATGGCTACACCTTC
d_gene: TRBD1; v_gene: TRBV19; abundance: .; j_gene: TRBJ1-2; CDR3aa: CASSPDGTGVHGYTF; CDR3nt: TGTGCCAGTAGCCCGGACGGGACAGGGGTTCACGGCTACACCTTC
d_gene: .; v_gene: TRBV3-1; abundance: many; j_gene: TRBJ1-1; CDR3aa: CASSSQEFAAFF; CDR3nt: TGTGCCAGCAGCTCTCAGGAGTTCGCTGCTTTCTTT
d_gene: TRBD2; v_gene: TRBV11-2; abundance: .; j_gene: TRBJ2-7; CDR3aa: CASSPLAGGPSSYEQYF; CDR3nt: TGTGCCAGCAGTCCACTAGCGGGGGGCCCAAGCTCCTACGAGCAGTACTTC
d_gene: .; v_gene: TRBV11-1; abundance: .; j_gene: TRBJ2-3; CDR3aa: CASSVQGWDTQYF; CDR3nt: TGTGCCAGCAGCGTACAGGGTTGGGATACGCAGTATTTT
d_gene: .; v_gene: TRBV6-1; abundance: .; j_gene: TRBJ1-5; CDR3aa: CASSSGSPRSNQPQHF; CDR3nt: TGTGCCAGCAGCTCCGGGTCCCCGCGTAGCAATCAGCCCCAGCATTTT
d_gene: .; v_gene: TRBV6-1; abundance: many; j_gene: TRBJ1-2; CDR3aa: CASSRLTDNYGYTF; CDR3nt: TGTGCCAGCAGCCGCCTAACAGATAACTATGGCTACACCTTC
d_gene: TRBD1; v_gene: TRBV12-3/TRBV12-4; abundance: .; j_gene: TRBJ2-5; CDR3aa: CASSSIRQGAGETQYF; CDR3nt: TGTGCCAGCAGTTCAATTCGACAGGGGGCTGGGGAGACCCAGTACTTC
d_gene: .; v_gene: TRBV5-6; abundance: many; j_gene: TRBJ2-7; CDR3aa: CASSFTDRRNEQYF; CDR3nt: TGTGCCAGCAGCTTTACCGACAGGCGTAACGAGCAGTACTTC
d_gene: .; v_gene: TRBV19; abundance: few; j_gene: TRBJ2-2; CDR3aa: CASDVGPPGELFF; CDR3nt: TGTGCCAGTGATGTGGGACCTCCCGGGGAGCTGTTTTTT
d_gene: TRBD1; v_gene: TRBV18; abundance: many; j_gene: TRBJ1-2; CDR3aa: CASSPLDRGNGYTF; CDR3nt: TGTGCCAGCTCACCACTCGACAGGGGAAATGGCTACACCTTC
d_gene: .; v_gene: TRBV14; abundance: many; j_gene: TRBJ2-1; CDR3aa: CASSLLGVGDNEQFF; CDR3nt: TGTGCCAGCAGCCTCCTAGGGGTAGGAGACAATGAGCAGTTCTTC
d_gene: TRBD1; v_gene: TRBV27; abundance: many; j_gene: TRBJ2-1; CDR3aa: CASSFSSWGTGHYNEQFF; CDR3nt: TGTGCCAGCAGTTTTTCTTCTTGGGGGACAGGGCACTACAATGAGCAGTTCTTC
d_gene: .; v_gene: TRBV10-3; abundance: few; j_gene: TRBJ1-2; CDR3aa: CAISDGTYGYTF; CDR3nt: TGTGCCATCAGTGACGGAACCTATGGCTACACCTTC
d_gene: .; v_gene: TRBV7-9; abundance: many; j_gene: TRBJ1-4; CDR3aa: CASSFPGEKLFF; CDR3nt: TGTGCCAGCAGCTTCCCGGGCGAAAAACTGTTTTTT
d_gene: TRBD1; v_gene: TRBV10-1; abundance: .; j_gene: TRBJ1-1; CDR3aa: CASSETPDRLNTEAFF; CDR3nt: TGCGCCAGCAGTGAGACCCCGGACAGGTTGAACACTGAAGCTTTCTTT
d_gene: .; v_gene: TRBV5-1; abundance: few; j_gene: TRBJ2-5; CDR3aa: CASSLGPGNHQETQYF; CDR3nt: TGCGCCAGCAGCTTGGGTCCGGGAAACCACCAAGAGACCCAGTACTTC
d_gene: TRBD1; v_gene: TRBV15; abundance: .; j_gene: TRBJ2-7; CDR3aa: CATSREGGTGSYEQYF; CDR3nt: TGTGCCACCAGCAGAGAAGGAGGGACAGGGAGCTACGAGCAGTACTTC
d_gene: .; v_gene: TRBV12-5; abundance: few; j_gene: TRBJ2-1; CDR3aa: CASGLGGNSRYNEQFF; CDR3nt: TGTGCTAGTGGTTTGGGGGGGAACAGCCGCTACAATGAGCAGTTCTTC
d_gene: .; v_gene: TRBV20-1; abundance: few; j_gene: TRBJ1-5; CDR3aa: CSAHLDGSNQPQHF; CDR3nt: TGCAGTGCGCACCTTGACGGGAGCAATCAGCCCCAGCATTTT
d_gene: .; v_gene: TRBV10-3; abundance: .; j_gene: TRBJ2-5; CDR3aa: CATGGIETQYF; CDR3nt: TGTGCCACCGGAGGGATAGAGACCCAGTACTTC
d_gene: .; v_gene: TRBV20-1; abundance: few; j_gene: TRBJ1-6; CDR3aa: CSARWQGLSPLHF; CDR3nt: TGCAGTGCTAGATGGCAGGGACTTTCACCCCTCCACTTT
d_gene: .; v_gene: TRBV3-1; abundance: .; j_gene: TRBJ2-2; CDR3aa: CASSRDTTTTGELFF; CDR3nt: TGTGCCAGCAGCCGGGACACCACAACCACCGGGGAGCTGTTTTTT
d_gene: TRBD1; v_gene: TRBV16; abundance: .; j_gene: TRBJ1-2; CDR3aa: CASSQFQDRTDYGYTF; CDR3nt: TGTGCCAGCAGCCAATTCCAGGACAGGACCGACTATGGCTACACCTTC
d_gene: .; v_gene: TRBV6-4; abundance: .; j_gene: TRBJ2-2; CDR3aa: CASSENHRDITGELFF; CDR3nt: TGTGCCAGCAGTGAAAACCATCGGGACATCACCGGGGAGCTGTTTTTT
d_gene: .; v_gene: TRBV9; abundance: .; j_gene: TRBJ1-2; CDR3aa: CASSQDKLYGYTF; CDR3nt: TGTGCCAGCAGTCAGGACAAGCTCTATGGCTACACCTTC
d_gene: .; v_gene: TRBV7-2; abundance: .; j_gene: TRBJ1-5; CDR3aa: CASSLGVFGAGQPQHF; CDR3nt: TGTGCCAGCAGCTTAGGGGTGTTTGGGGCCGGTCAGCCCCAGCATTTT
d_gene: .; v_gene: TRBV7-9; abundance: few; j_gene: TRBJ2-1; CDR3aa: CASSPLEPEQFF; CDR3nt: TGTGCCAGCAGCCCCCTAGAGCCTGAGCAGTTCTTC
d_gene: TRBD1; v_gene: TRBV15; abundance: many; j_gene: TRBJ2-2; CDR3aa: CATRQDREDTGELFF; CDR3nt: TGTGCCACCAGGCAGGACAGGGAGGACACCGGGGAGCTGTTTTTT
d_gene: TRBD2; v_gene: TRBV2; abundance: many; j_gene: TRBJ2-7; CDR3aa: CASSEAKPGLWGDEQYF; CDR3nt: TGTGCCAGCAGTGAAGCCAAGCCGGGACTATGGGGGGACGAGCAGTACTTC